This T cell receptor beta chain was recorded in a study of blood T cell repertoires in COVID-19. Overall study: Researchers got acute and convalescent COVID-19 samples from the United States, Italy and Spain.

V lost 3 bases to trimming and J lost 4 bases; unmatched junction nucleotides: 9. Germline CDR1 is SGDLS and CDR2 is YYNGEE. CDR3 length: 18 residues. The data were produced by immunoSEQ multiplex PCR, yet TCRdb's version contains in-frame clones alone and is incomplete. Of around 30,000 clones listed, approximately 92% are singletons. This clonotype originated in a man aged 55-75 years with acute or convalescent COVID-19. The V and J genes are TRBV9 and TRBJ2-1, with TRBD2 identical over 14 bases. The sample comprised peripheral blood. The CDR3 DNA follows: TGTGCCAGCAGCGGAGGACTAGCGGGGGGACCGATTTACAATGAGCAGTTCTTC. This sequence encodes CASSGGLAGGPIYNEQFF.